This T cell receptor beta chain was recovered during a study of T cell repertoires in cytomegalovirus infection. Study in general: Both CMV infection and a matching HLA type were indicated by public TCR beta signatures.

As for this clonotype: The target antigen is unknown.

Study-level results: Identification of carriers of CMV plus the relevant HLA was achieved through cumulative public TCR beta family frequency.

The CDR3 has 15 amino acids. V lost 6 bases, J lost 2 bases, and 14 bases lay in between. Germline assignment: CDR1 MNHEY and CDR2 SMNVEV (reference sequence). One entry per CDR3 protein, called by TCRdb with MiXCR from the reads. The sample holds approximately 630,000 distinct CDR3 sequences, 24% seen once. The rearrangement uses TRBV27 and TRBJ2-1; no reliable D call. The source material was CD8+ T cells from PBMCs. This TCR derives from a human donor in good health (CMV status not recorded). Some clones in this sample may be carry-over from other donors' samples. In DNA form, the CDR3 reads TGTGCCAGCAGCCTGGCGCCGGAACCCTACAATGAGCAGTTCTTC. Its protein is CASSLAPEPYNEQFF.